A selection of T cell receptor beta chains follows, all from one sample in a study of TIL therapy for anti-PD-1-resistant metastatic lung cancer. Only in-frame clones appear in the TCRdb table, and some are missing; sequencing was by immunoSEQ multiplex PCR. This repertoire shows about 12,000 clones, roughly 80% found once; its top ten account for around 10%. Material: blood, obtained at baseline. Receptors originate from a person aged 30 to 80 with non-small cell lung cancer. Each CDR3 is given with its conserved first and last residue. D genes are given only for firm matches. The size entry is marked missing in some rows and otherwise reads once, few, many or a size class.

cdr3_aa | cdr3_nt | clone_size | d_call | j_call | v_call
CASSFSGRSYEQYF | TGTGCCAGCAGCTTTAGCGGGAGGTCCTACGAGCAGTACTTC | NA | TRBD2 | TRBJ2-7 | TRBV7-9
CASSEAQSGANVLTF | TGTGCCAGCAGTGAAGCGCAGAGTGGGGCCAACGTCCTGACTTTC | NA | NA | TRBJ2-6 | TRBV6-1
CASSPNRVGNSNQPQHF | TGTGCCAGCAGCCCCAACAGGGTTGGGAATAGCAATCAGCCCCAGCATTTT | NA | NA | TRBJ1-5 | TRBV7-2
CASSQEGSARGLTGELFF | TGTGCCAGCAGCCAAGAGGGGTCGGCCAGGGGGCTGACCGGGGAGCTGTTTTTT | NA | TRBD1 | TRBJ2-2 | TRBV4-2
CASSISYRTGGGEQFF | TGTGCCAGTAGTATTTCGTACAGGACAGGGGGCGGAGAGCAGTTCTTC | NA | TRBD1 | TRBJ2-1 | TRBV19
CASSLGTGPLNYGYTF | TGTGCCAGCAGCTTAGGGACAGGACCCCTGAACTATGGCTACACCTTC | NA | TRBD1 | TRBJ1-2 | TRBV7-9
CASSHRGDGVISEQYF | TGTGCCAGCAGCCATCGGGGGGACGGGGTGATCAGCGAGCAGTACTTC | NA | TRBD2 | TRBJ2-7 | TRBV4-2
CAWSPGLGREGDNEQFF | TGTGCCTGGAGTCCCGGCTTGGGGCGGGAGGGAGACAATGAGCAGTTCTTC | once | TRBD2 | TRBJ2-1 | TRBV30
CASSWGTDNTGELFF | TGTGCCAGTAGTTGGGGGACAGATAACACCGGGGAGCTGTTTTTT | few | TRBD1 | TRBJ2-2 | TRBV19
CASSSLAYTDTQYF | TGTGCCAGCAGCTCGCTAGCGTACACAGATACGCAGTATTTT | NA | NA | TRBJ2-3 | TRBV5-4
CSVPDRFSEAFF | TGCAGCGTACCCGACAGGTTCTCTGAAGCTTTCTTT | NA | NA | TRBJ1-1 | TRBV29-1
CASSFSGRAGGETQYF | TGCGCCAGCAGCTTTAGCGGGAGGGCCGGCGGGGAGACCCAGTACTTC | NA | TRBD2 | TRBJ2-5 | TRBV5-1
CASSIDGYEQYF | TGTGCCAGTAGTATAGATGGCTACGAGCAGTACTTC | NA | NA | TRBJ2-7 | TRBV19
CASSPGGSSYNEQFF | TGTGCCAGCAGCCCCGGCGGGAGCTCCTACAATGAGCAGTTCTTC | NA | TRBD2 | TRBJ2-1 | TRBV5-4
CASSLIGGLTNEKLFF | TGTGCCAGCAGCTTGATTGGTGGTTTAACTAATGAAAAACTGTTTTTT | NA | NA | TRBJ1-4 | TRBV5-6
CASSQGTSGMGEQFF | TGCGCCAGCAGCCAAGGGACTAGCGGGATGGGTGAGCAGTTCTTC | NA | TRBD2 | TRBJ2-1 | TRBV4-3
CASTSGGRRQFF | TGTGCCAGCACGTCCGGTGGGCGGAGGCAGTTCTTC | once | NA | TRBJ2-1 | TRBV6-6
CASSHPPGTGGAKWANVLTF | TGCGCCAGCAGTCACCCCCCAGGGACAGGGGGCGCAAAGTGGGCCAACGTCCTGACTTTC | NA | TRBD1 | TRBJ2-6 | TRBV23-1
CASRYGLYQETQYF | TGTGCCAGCCGGTACGGACTTTACCAAGAGACCCAGTACTTC | NA | NA | TRBJ2-5 | TRBV2
CASSLGDWAEAFF | TGCGCCAGCAGCCTAGGAGATTGGGCTGAAGCTTTCTTT | NA | NA | TRBJ1-1 | TRBV4-1
CASSPLEGMNYGYTF | TGCGCCAGCAGCCCCCTCGAAGGGATGAACTATGGCTACACCTTC | few | NA | TRBJ1-2 | TRBV4-1
CASSLGTGYNEKLFF | TGTGCCAGCAGCTTAGGGACAGGATATAATGAAAAACTGTTTTTT | few | TRBD1 | TRBJ1-4 | TRBV7-8
CASSLRQGAPGANVLTF | TGTGCCAGCAGCTTACGACAGGGGGCCCCTGGGGCCAACGTCCTGACTTTC | NA | TRBD1 | TRBJ2-6 | TRBV5-8
CASSHGQDPDYEQYF | TGCGCCAGCAGCCATGGGCAGGATCCTGACTACGAGCAGTACTTC | NA | NA | TRBJ2-7 | TRBV4-1
CASSYRDRAYEQYF | TGTGCCAGCAGTTACCGGGACAGGGCCTACGAGCAGTACTTC | once | TRBD1 | TRBJ2-7 | TRBV6-9
CASSAEENQPQHF | TGTGCCAGCAGTGCCGAGGAGAATCAGCCCCAGCATTTT | NA | NA | TRBJ1-5 | TRBV6-4
CSISMGDQPQHF | TGCAGCATCTCAATGGGGGATCAGCCCCAGCATTTT | NA | NA | TRBJ1-5 | TRBV29-1
CAIGTSGNYNEQFF | TGCGCCATCGGGACTAGCGGCAACTACAATGAGCAGTTCTTC | NA | TRBD2 | TRBJ2-1 | TRBV10-2
CASSPWADSSYEQYF | TGTGCCAGCTCACCATGGGCAGATTCATCCTACGAGCAGTACTTC | once | NA | TRBJ2-7 | TRBV18
CASSEGTSGNYEQYF | TGTGCCAGCAGTGAAGGGACTAGCGGAAACTACGAGCAGTACTTC | few | TRBD2 | TRBJ2-7 | TRBV2
CASSSQGGNTIYF | TGTGCCAGCAGCTCACAGGGAGGAAACACCATATATTTT | NA | NA | TRBJ1-3 | TRBV7-2
CASSQFVLAGGSDEQFF | TGCGCCAGCAGCCAATTTGTTTTAGCGGGAGGTAGCGATGAGCAGTTCTTC | NA | TRBD2 | TRBJ2-1 | TRBV4-1
CASSTTDPSYEQYF | TGTGCCAGCTCAACGACAGATCCCTCCTACGAGCAGTACTTC | NA | NA | TRBJ2-7 | TRBV18
CASSVIERDEQFF | TGTGCCAGCAGCGTAATCGAGAGGGATGAGCAGTTCTTC | few | NA | TRBJ2-1 | TRBV9
CAWSVYSGRNPRQETQYF | TGTGCCTGGAGTGTTTATAGCGGGAGGAACCCTAGACAAGAGACCCAGTACTTC | NA | TRBD2 | TRBJ2-5 | TRBV30
CASRRQGVVPYEQYF | TGTGCCAGCAGAAGACAGGGGGTAGTTCCCTACGAGCAGTACTTC | NA | TRBD1 | TRBJ2-7 | TRBV6-5
CASSGTQSGNYGYTF | TGTGCCAGCAGCGGGACCCAAAGTGGGAACTATGGCTACACCTTC | few | NA | TRBJ1-2 | TRBV25-1
CASGVGQLYSNQPQHF | TGTGCTAGTGGTGTAGGTCAATTATATAGCAATCAGCCCCAGCATTTT | NA | NA | TRBJ1-5 | TRBV12-5
CASSRTGSTEAFF | TGTGCCAGCAGTCGGACGGGGAGCACTGAAGCTTTCTTT | few | NA | TRBJ1-1 | TRBV6-5
CSGRGQGSNEQFF | TGCAGCGGGCGGGGACAGGGATCCAATGAGCAGTTCTTC | NA | TRBD1 | TRBJ2-1 | TRBV29-1
CASSVGRGLLYGYTF | TGTGCCAGCAGCGTGGGCAGGGGACTCCTCTATGGCTACACCTTC | NA | NA | TRBJ1-2 | TRBV9
CASMRGSHEQFF | TGTGCCAGCATGAGGGGATCCCATGAGCAGTTCTTC | NA | NA | TRBJ2-1 | TRBV28